What follows describes a single TCR beta chain. Its target is unknown. V shed 5 bases and J 5 bases; nucleotides not matched to a gene: 8. Germline lookup yields CDR1 DFQATT and CDR2 SNEGSKA (reference sequence). CDR3 length: 16 amino acids. This sample is part of a study of T cells in Graves' hyperthyroidism and ophthalmopathy. Study as a whole: At the time of initial diagnosis and before any treatment, peripheral blood was collected.

Regarding the study as a whole: In simple terms, a model built on 13 V-J features told ophthalmopathy apart from stable hyperthyroidism.

RNA transcripts served as the template for amplifying TCR beta CDR3 regions. TCR CDR3 underwent first-round RT-PCR with the HTBI primer set. TCRdb redid the calling of the multiplex PCR reads with MiXCR, one entry per CDR3 protein. Of 500,000 to 600,000 distinct CDR3 sequences listed, just under 20% were seen once; the top ten hold over 45%. Material: blood. This receptor was identified in a man between 35 and 55 years old with Graves' ophthalmopathy. The rearrangement links TRBV20-1 to TRBJ2-1; 14 nucleotides agree with TRBD2. The CDR3 bases are TGCAGTGCTGAACGACTAGCGGGAGGGATTCACAATGAGCAGTTCTTC. As protein: CSAERLAGGIHNEQFF.